This is a list of T cell receptor beta chains from one sample in a study of identical twins. MiXCR, run by TCRdb on the 5' RACE reads, gives a single entry per CDR3 protein. The repertoire holds roughly 500,000 distinct CDR3 sequences, with less than 25% as singletons. The same sample was also used in a study of T cells expressing NK-cell markers.

Sequenced sample: CD4+ T cells sorted from blood. Receptors were obtained from a woman aged 18 to 35 in good health. The CDR3 runs from the conserved cysteine through the conserved F or W. Fields, in order: J gene, V gene, clone size, D gene, CDR3 protein, CDR3 DNA. The D gene is left open where the match is weak. Clone size is given for some rows only: seen once, a few or many times, or a class if the clone is expanded.

j_call: TRBJ1-2
v_call: TRBV20-1
clone_size: .
d_call: .
cdr3_aa: CSASPTANYGYTF
cdr3_nt: TGCAGTGCTAGCCCTACAGCTAACTATGGCTACACCTTC

j_call: TRBJ2-6
v_call: TRBV2
clone_size: .
d_call: .
cdr3_aa: CASSESRLPGANVLTF
cdr3_nt: TGTGCCAGCAGTGAAAGTCGACTACCTGGGGCCAACGTCCTGACTTTC

j_call: TRBJ1-1
v_call: TRBV20-1
clone_size: many
d_call: .
cdr3_aa: CSARFEDLNTEAFF
cdr3_nt: TGCAGTGCTAGATTTGAGGACTTAAACACTGAAGCTTTCTTT

j_call: TRBJ1-6
v_call: TRBV7-6
clone_size: .
d_call: .
cdr3_aa: CASSHGTIPNSPLHF
cdr3_nt: TGTGCCAGCAGCCACGGGACAATCCCTAATTCACCCCTCCACTTT

j_call: TRBJ2-1
v_call: TRBV5-1
clone_size: many
d_call: .
cdr3_aa: CASSLDPQPDEQFF
cdr3_nt: TGCGCCAGCAGCTTGGACCCCCAGCCCGATGAGCAGTTCTTC

j_call: TRBJ2-1
v_call: TRBV7-3
clone_size: .
d_call: .
cdr3_aa: CASSQGPGSFNEQFF
cdr3_nt: TGTGCCAGCAGCCAGGGCCCGGGCTCGTTCAATGAGCAGTTCTTC

j_call: TRBJ2-1
v_call: TRBV20-1
clone_size: .
d_call: TRBD2
cdr3_aa: CSASLAGAGEQFF
cdr3_nt: TGCAGTGCTAGCCTAGCGGGGGCGGGTGAGCAGTTCTTC

j_call: TRBJ2-3
v_call: TRBV20-1
clone_size: .
d_call: TRBD2
cdr3_aa: CSARDRVSGRARGQYF
cdr3_nt: TGCAGTGCTAGAGATCGGGTTAGCGGGAGGGCCAGGGGGCAGTATTTT

j_call: TRBJ2-6
v_call: TRBV27
clone_size: few
d_call: .
cdr3_aa: CATLAFSGANVLTF
cdr3_nt: TGTGCCACACTAGCCTTCTCTGGGGCCAACGTCCTGACTTTC

j_call: TRBJ2-5
v_call: TRBV14
clone_size: few
d_call: .
cdr3_aa: CASSQRVRETQYF
cdr3_nt: TGTGCCAGCAGCCAGCGCGTACGGGAGACCCAGTACTTC

j_call: TRBJ1-1
v_call: TRBV6-1
clone_size: .
d_call: .
cdr3_aa: CASSERSTEAFF
cdr3_nt: TGTGCCAGCAGTGAAAGATCCACTGAAGCTTTCTTT

j_call: TRBJ2-3
v_call: TRBV2
clone_size: few
d_call: .
cdr3_aa: CASSDAGTGTDTQYF
cdr3_nt: TGTGCCAGCAGTGACGCCGGGACTGGCACAGATACGCAGTATTTT

j_call: TRBJ1-1
v_call: TRBV7-2
clone_size: few
d_call: .
cdr3_aa: CASSSYFMNTEAFF
cdr3_nt: TGTGCCAGCAGCTCCTACTTCATGAACACTGAAGCTTTCTTT

j_call: TRBJ2-3
v_call: TRBV9
clone_size: .
d_call: TRBD2
cdr3_aa: CASSVGTSGSTDTQYF
cdr3_nt: TGTGCCAGCAGCGTCGGGACTAGCGGGAGCACAGATACGCAGTATTTT

j_call: TRBJ2-2
v_call: TRBV14
clone_size: .
d_call: .
cdr3_aa: CASSQRQLGGELFF
cdr3_nt: TGTGCCAGCAGCCAAAGACAGTTGGGCGGGGAGCTGTTTTTT

j_call: TRBJ1-2
v_call: TRBV29-1
clone_size: .
d_call: TRBD1
cdr3_aa: CSAGTGVTNINGYTF
cdr3_nt: TGCAGCGCGGGGACAGGGGTAACAAATATTAATGGCTACACCTTC

j_call: TRBJ2-1
v_call: TRBV6-2/TRBV6-3
clone_size: few
d_call: TRBD2
cdr3_aa: CASSYGTSGRAWVNEQFF
cdr3_nt: TGTGCCAGCAGTTATGGGACTAGCGGGAGAGCCTGGGTCAATGAGCAGTTCTTC

j_call: TRBJ1-1
v_call: TRBV12-3/TRBV12-4
clone_size: .
d_call: .
cdr3_aa: CASRDGRKLVF
cdr3_nt: TGTGCCAGCAGGGACGGTCGGAAGCTGGTCTTT

j_call: TRBJ1-2
v_call: TRBV10-3
clone_size: .
d_call: .
cdr3_aa: CAISGAQAGGYTF
cdr3_nt: TGTGCCATCAGCGGGGCGCAGGCTGGGGGCTACACCTTC

j_call: TRBJ2-7
v_call: TRBV5-1
clone_size: few
d_call: .
cdr3_aa: CASSLGSVGEQYF
cdr3_nt: TGCGCCAGCAGCTTGGGTTCCGTCGGCGAGCAGTACTTC

j_call: TRBJ2-1
v_call: TRBV21-1
clone_size: few
d_call: .
cdr3_aa: CASSNDWYNEQFF
cdr3_nt: TGTGCCAGCAGCAATGATTGGTACAATGAGCAGTTCTTC

j_call: TRBJ2-3
v_call: TRBV9
clone_size: .
d_call: .
cdr3_aa: CASSVISGGRTTDTQYF
cdr3_nt: TGTGCCAGCAGCGTAATCTCGGGGGGCAGGACGACAGATACGCAGTATTTT

j_call: TRBJ2-2
v_call: TRBV29-1
clone_size: .
d_call: .
cdr3_aa: CSVVGWGVGNTGELFF
cdr3_nt: TGCAGCGTTGTGGGGTGGGGCGTTGGGAACACCGGGGAGCTGTTTTTT

j_call: TRBJ1-5
v_call: TRBV10-3
clone_size: .
d_call: TRBD1
cdr3_aa: CAIRGTGGNQPQHF
cdr3_nt: TGTGCCATCAGGGGGACAGGGGGCAATCAGCCCCAGCATTTT

j_call: TRBJ2-5
v_call: TRBV20-1
clone_size: .
d_call: .
cdr3_aa: CSALGADGETQYF
cdr3_nt: TGCAGTGCCCTTGGGGCTGACGGGGAGACCCAGTACTTC

j_call: TRBJ1-1
v_call: TRBV6-1
clone_size: few
d_call: .
cdr3_aa: CASSRRTSTGSEAFF
cdr3_nt: TGTGCCAGCAGTAGAAGGACTTCCACGGGGTCTGAAGCTTTCTTT